Each of the 30 T cell receptor beta chains below was sequenced from the same sample in a study of identical twins. Each CDR3 protein is one row after TCRdb ran MiXCR on the 5' RACE reads. The sample consists of 500,000 or so distinct CDR3 sequences, more than 13% of them appearing once. The same specimen was also included in a second study, on yellow fever vaccine responses in identical twins.

The sample was CD4+ T cells sorted from blood. Source of these receptors: a woman younger than 30 in good health.

This clonotype was detected only a few times. This rearrangement joins TRBV20-1 to TRBJ1-2; D possibly corresponds to TRBD1 (6 bases). This CDR3 comprises 14 residues. Between the trimmed V and J ends, which lost 0 bases and 4 bases, there was a span of 12 bases. CDR1 and CDR2 from the germline V gene are DFQATT and SNEGSKA (reference sequence). The CDR3 sequence is CSARDATGIYGYTF. In nucleotides, the CDR3 is TGCAGTGCTAGAGACGCCACAGGGATCTATGGCTACACCTTC.

This clonotype occurred once. The V call is TRBV7-6, the J call TRBJ2-3; maybe TRBD2 (6 bases). This CDR3 is built from 15 residues. Trimming removed 5 bases from V and 0 bases from J, with 12 bases in between. CDR1 is SGHVS and CDR2 is FNYEAQ in the germline V gene. CDR3: CASSARLGSTDTQYF. The CDR3 nucleotides read TGTGCCAGCAGCGCACGACTAGGAAGCACAGATACGCAGTATTTT.

This clonotype has just a few counts. The chain links TRBV10-3 to TRBJ2-1, with 12 bases matching TRBD2. V dropped 11 bases and J dropped 0; count of bases not matched to a gene: 5. CDR1 and CDR2 from the germline V gene are ENHRY and SYGVKD. The CDR3 totals 15 residues. CDR3 nucleotide sequence: TGTGCCTTAGGACTAGCGGGGAGCTCCTACAATGAGCAGTTCTTC. It specifies CALGLAGSSYNEQFF.

This clonotype was observed a few times. The chain uses TRBV5-6 and TRBJ2-7; D uncertain. CDR3 size: 13 residues. The germline V and J ends were trimmed by 0 bases and 7 bases, with 11 bases remaining between them. The germline gives CDR1 SGHDT, CDR2 YYEEEE. CDR3 amino acids: CASSLAGPSEQYF. DNA for the CDR3: TGTGCCAGCAGCTTGGCCGGACCTTCGGAGCAGTACTTC. The whole variable domain, filled in from reference TRBV5-6 and TRBJ2-7, reads DAGVTQSPTHLIKTRGQQVTLRCSPKSGHDTVSWYQQALGQGPQFIFQYYEEEERQRGNFPDRFSGHQFPNYSSELNVNALLLGDSALYLCASSLAGPSEQYFGPGTRLTVT.

This clonotype has a handful of counts. The chain joins TRBV9 to TRBJ2-1; perhaps TRBD2 as D (6 bases). Trimming removed 4 bases at V and 4 bases at J, with 12 bases between. The CDR3 spans 14 residues. Germline CDR1 reads SGDLS; CDR2 reads YYNGEE. CDR3 region: CASSPHGSYNEQFF. The CDR3, as DNA: TGTGCCAGCAGCCCCCACGGGAGTTACAATGAGCAGTTCTTC.

This clonotype has ten or more counts. V usage is TRBV20-1 and J usage is TRBJ1-5; a possible D gene is TRBD1 (6 bases). Germline V lookup: CDR1 DFQATT, CDR2 SNEGSKA (reference sequence). Trimming pared 5 bases from V and 0 bases from J, leaving 14 bases between. The CDR3 covers 15 residues. The CDR3: CSAAPGAYSNQPQHF. The CDR3 bases are TGCAGTGCTGCCCCGGGGGCCTATAGCAATCAGCCCCAGCATTTT.

The chain is built from TRBV27 and TRBJ2-7; 7 bases align to TRBD2. V trimming: 6 bases; J trimming: 6 bases; junction bases outside the gene matches: 5. Germline lookup yields CDR1 MNHEY and CDR2 SMNVEV (reference sequence). This CDR3 is built from 12 residues. CDR3 nucleotide sequence: TGTGCCAGCAGCGGCGGGAGAACCGAGCAGTACTTC. It encodes CASSGGRTEQYF.

This clonotype was recorded a few times. The genes are TRBV10-3 and TRBJ2-1; the D is unclear. V shed 0 bases and J shed 6 bases, with 9 bases lying between them. This CDR3 comprises 14 residues. Germline V CDR1 and CDR2: ENHRY, SYGVKD. CDR3: CAISESLSANEQFF. CDR3 in DNA: TGTGCCATCAGTGAGTCGTTAAGCGCCAATGAGCAGTTCTTC.

The chain couples TRBV6-1 to TRBJ2-3; D gene unclear. The length of the CDR3 is 13 residues. Between the trimmed V and J ends, which lost 6 bases and 0 bases, there was a span of 7 bases. Germline CDR1 MNHNS, CDR2 SASEGT. The CDR3 spells CASRGFSTDTQYF. DNA for the CDR3: TGTGCCAGCAGAGGGTTTAGCACAGATACGCAGTATTTT.

This clonotype was seen a handful of times. The DNA for the CDR3 is TGTGCCAGCAGAATGACAGGGGGCGGGTACGAGCAGTACTTC. As protein: CASRMTGGGYEQYF. The genes are TRBV12-3 or TRBV12-4 and TRBJ2-7; 10 nucleotides agree with TRBD1. J gave up 4 bases and V 6 bases, and 6 bases lay outside the gene matches. This CDR3 is 14 amino acids long.

This clonotype was picked up a small number of times. A much larger clone sits a single nucleotide away, making a read error possible. This likely comes from a read error, as the CDR3 has no conserved phenylalanine or tryptophan at its end. This chain connects TRBV5-6 to TRBJ2-1, with a possible D match to TRBD1 (6 bases). The V gene's germline CDR1 is SGHDT and CDR2 YYEEEE. Trimming took 4 bases from V and 6 from J, leaving 11 bases between them. This CDR3 is 13 amino acids long. The CDR3 spells CASSVTGGNEQFL. The CDR3 bases are TGTGCCAGCAGCGTGACAGGCGGCAATGAGCAGTTCTTG.

Remarks on this clonotype: The germline gene is not matched at one end of the junction; a read error may be the cause. The genes are TRBV6-1 and TRBJ2-7; TRBD1 aligns across 8 bases. Germline CDR1 is MNHNS and CDR2 is SASEGT. CDR3 size: 15 residues. Here the CDR3 reads CASTETGTGSYEQYF. DNA of the CDR3: TGTGCCAGCACTGAAACCGGGACAGGCTCCTACGAGCAGTACTTC.

The table lists this clonotype with a few counts. The chain has TRBV7-9 and TRBJ2-6; 9 bases agree with TRBD1. V was pared by 4 bases and J by 2 bases, with 6 bases of the junction left unmatched. Germline assignment: CDR1 SEHNR and CDR2 FQNEAQ (reference sequence). CDR3 size: 17 residues. Here the CDR3 DNA reads TGTGCCAGCAGCTCGCCGGGACAGGGAACTGGGGCCAACGTCCTGACTTTC. This translates into CASSSPGQGTGANVLTF. The full variable domain, in which reference TRBV7-9 and TRBJ2-6 provide the parts outside the CDR3, is DTGVSQNPRHKITKRGQNVTFRCDPISEHNRLYWYRQTLGQGPEFLTYFQNEAQLEKSRLLSDRFSAERPKGSFSTLEIQRTEQGDSAMYLCASSSPGQGTGANVLTFGAGSRLTVL.

This clonotype was detected a few times. The V and J genes are TRBV6-5 and TRBJ2-1; 10 bases align to TRBD1. Germline assignment: CDR1 MNHEY and CDR2 SVGAGI. This CDR3 comprises 14 residues. V trimming: 4 bases; J trimming: 9 bases; junction bases outside the gene matches: 6. CDR3 sequence: CASSSRQGAVEQFF. The CDR3, as DNA: TGTGCCAGCAGTTCGCGACAGGGGGCGGTTGAGCAGTTCTTC.

This sequence joins TRBV7-2 and TRBJ2-5, with D possibly matching TRBD1 (6 bases). CDR3 length: 15 residues. V was shortened by 5 bases and J by 5 bases, with 18 bases between the two germline ends. CDR1 and CDR2 from the germline V gene are SGHTA and FQGNSA. The CDR3 loop is CASSRVTLRGETQYF. In DNA form, the CDR3 reads TGTGCCAGCAGCCGGGTCACCTTGAGGGGGGAGACCCAGTACTTC.

This clonotype was observed at least ten times. The CDR3 sequence is CSAGPGTRSYEQYF. CDR3 DNA sequence: TGCAGTGCTGGGCCCGGGACTAGATCCTACGAGCAGTACTTC. The rearrangement joins TRBV20-1 to TRBJ2-7; TRBD2 aligns across 8 bases. The CDR3 loop spans 14 amino acids. The V gene end was trimmed by 5 bases and the J gene end by 1 base; junction bases not matched to a gene: 7. CDR1 is DFQATT, CDR2 SNEGSKA, per germline (reference sequence).

This clonotype has ten or more counts. The V gene is TRBV11-2, the J gene TRBJ2-2, with 7 bases lining up with TRBD1. J lost 3 bases, V lost 5 bases, and 6 bases had no gene match. There are 15 residues in the CDR3. Germline lookup yields CDR1 SGHAT and CDR2 FQNNGV. The CDR3 DNA reads as TGTGCCAGCAGCGTCGGGACAGTGGACACCGGGGAGCTGTTTTTT. As protein: CASSVGTVDTGELFF.

This clonotype occurred a few times. This chain uses TRBV4-2 with TRBJ2-7; D not certain. Trimming took 0 bases from V and 4 from J, leaving 16 bases between them. CDR3 length equals 16 residues. Germline CDR1 and CDR2: LGHNA and YNFKEQ. This CDR3 is CASSQDPVRLQYEQYF. The CDR3 DNA is TGTGCCAGCAGCCAAGATCCGGTGCGCCTCCAGTACGAGCAGTACTTC.

The chain carries TRBV11-2 and TRBJ2-2; D is undetermined. Deletions cut 8 bases from V and 3 bases from J, with 10 bases between. In germline, CDR1 is SGHAT, CDR2 FQNNGV. The CDR3 runs 13 residues. This CDR3 reads CASRKEHTGELFF. The CDR3 nucleotides are TGTGCCAGCCGCAAGGAACACACCGGGGAGCTGTTTTTT.

The chain links TRBV15 to TRBJ2-1; tentative D call: TRBD2 (6 bases). The V and J ends lost 3 bases and 6 bases respectively, with 21 bases between them. The CDR3 spans 17 residues. CDR1 is LNHNV and CDR2 is YYDKDF in the germline V gene (reference sequence). This CDR3 reads CATSRNSGTLGTNEQFF. The CDR3, as DNA: TGTGCCACCAGCAGGAACTCCGGGACTCTGGGGACCAATGAGCAGTTCTTC. The full variable domain, its missing parts supplied by reference TRBV15 and TRBJ2-1, is DAMVIQNPRYQVTQFGKPVTLSCSQTLNHNVMYWYQQKSSQAPKLLFHYYDKDFNNEADTPDNFQSRRPNTSFCFLDIRSPGLGDTAMYLCATSRNSGTLGTNEQFFGPGTRLTVL.

The chain links TRBV7-2 to TRBJ2-3; 9 bases map to TRBD1. Germline values: CDR1 SGHTA, CDR2 FQGNSA. The CDR3 loop spans 15 amino acids. The V and J ends lost 4 bases and 7 bases, in that order; junction bases with no gene match: 9. In DNA form, the CDR3 reads TGTGCCAGCAGCTACCGGACAGGGGAAAGAAATACGCAGTATTTT. This codes for CASSYRTGERNTQYF.

The table lists this clonotype with a few counts. The chain employs TRBV7-6 and TRBJ2-7, with a possible D match to TRBD2 (5 bases). The ends were cut back, 2 bases at V and 2 bases at J, with 10 bases in the middle. Germline CDR1 reads SGHVS; CDR2 reads FNYEAQ. This CDR3 is built from 14 residues. This CDR3 reads CASSLLGGTYEQYF. CDR3 sequence (DNA): TGTGCCAGCAGCTTACTCGGAGGTACCTACGAGCAGTACTTC. Full variable domain (rest looked up from reference TRBV7-6 and TRBJ2-7): GAGVSQSPRYKVTKRGQDVALRCDPISGHVSLYWYRQALGQGPEFLTYFNYEAQQDKSGLPNDRFSAERPEGSISTLTIQRTEQRDSAMYRCASSLLGGTYEQYFGPGTRLTVT.

There are many counts of this clonotype. V gene TRBV5-1 combines with J gene TRBJ2-5; the D gene is possibly TRBD1 (5 bases). Germline V gene sequence: CDR1 SGHRS, CDR2 YFSETQ. Trimming stripped 2 bases from V and 1 base from J, with 9 bases between. This CDR3 has 14 residues. The CDR3 bases are TGCGCCAGCAGCTTCAGACAGCCCCAAGAGACCCAGTACTTC. As protein: CASSFRQPQETQYF. Complete variable domain (other parts from reference TRBV5-1 and TRBJ2-5): KAGVTQTPRYLIKTRGQQVTLSCSPISGHRSVSWYQQTPGQGLQFLFEYFSETQRNKGNFPGRFSGRQFSNSRSEMNVSTLELGDSALYLCASSFRQPQETQYFGPGTRLLVL.

V and J are TRBV6-2 or TRBV6-3 and TRBJ2-3; D is uncertain. Germline V gene lookup returns CDR1 MNHEY and CDR2 SVGEGT. The CDR3 runs to 15 residues. Trimming took off 0 bases at V and 0 bases at J, with 7 bases between the two ends. CDR3 region: CASSYSETSTDTQYF. CDR3 nucleotide sequence: TGTGCCAGCAGTTACTCTGAGACCAGCACAGATACGCAGTATTTT.

This clonotype was seen a few times. J is TRBJ2-5 and V is TRBV6-1, with TRBD1 matching over 7 bases. This CDR3 is built from 13 residues. Trimming at V came to 6 bases and at J to 3 bases, leaving 4 bases not matched to a gene. Per the germline V gene, CDR1 is MNHNS and CDR2 is SASEGT. Here the CDR3 DNA reads TGTGCCAGCAGGGGGACAGCCAAAGAGACCCAGTACTTC. It translates to CASRGTAKETQYF.

This clonotype was detected many times. The chain combines TRBV11-3 with TRBJ2-3; D may be TRBD1 (6 bases). V dropped 5 bases and J dropped 2 bases, with 14 bases sitting between them. The CDR3 is 15 amino acids. The V gene's germline CDR1 is SGHNT and CDR2 YENEEA. CDR3 sequence (DNA): TGTGCCAGCAGCACCGGGACATCCTTCACAGATACGCAGTATTTT. Its protein product is CASSTGTSFTDTQYF.

J is TRBJ2-7 and V is TRBV29-1; 8 bases map to TRBD1. The CDR3 is 14 amino acids. The ends lost 6 bases at V and 2 bases at J; junction bases unmatched: 9. Germline CDR1 and CDR2: SQVTM and ANQGSEA. CDR3 nucleotide sequence: TGCAGCGTACGCAGACAGGGGATCCCCTACGAGCAGTACTTC. Translation gives CSVRRQGIPYEQYF.

This chain joins TRBV24-1 and TRBJ2-3; D is ambiguous. Germline V gene data show CDR1 as KGHDR and CDR2 as SFDVKD. Trimming pared 4 bases from V and 3 bases from J, leaving 19 bases between. This CDR3 comprises 17 residues. In DNA form, the CDR3 reads TGTGCCACCAGTGAGACGGACCTTCGGATTTGGACAGATACGCAGTATTTT. Protein: CATSETDLRIWTDTQYF.

The chain is built from TRBV6-5 and TRBJ1-5; 7 bases map to TRBD1. Germline CDR1 is MNHEY and CDR2 is SVGAGI. V shed 4 bases and J 0 bases; nucleotides not matched to a gene: 3. There are 15 residues in the CDR3. Here the CDR3 reads CASSWDSYSNQPQHF. The CDR3 DNA reads TGTGCCAGCAGTTGGGACAGCTATAGCAATCAGCCCCAGCATTTT.

This clonotype occurred a few times. V is TRBV12-3 or TRBV12-4 and J is TRBJ2-7; possible D gene TRBD2, 6 bases. V was shortened by 0 bases and J by 9 bases, with 15 bases between the two germline ends. The CDR3 is made up of 14 amino acids. CDR3: CASSLAGGPPGQYF. CDR3 DNA: TGTGCCAGCAGTTTAGCTGGAGGGCCCCCGGGGCAGTACTTC.